This T cell receptor (beta chain) originates from a study of T cells after posttransplantation cyclophosphamide. This table comes from immunoSEQ multiplex PCR, and its TCRdb copy is limited to in-frame clones, with some not included. The sample yields approximately 6,900 clones, about 98% seen once. A note on this clone: Its cognate antigen is unknown.

The germline CDR1 and CDR2 sequences are MGHDK and SYGVNS. The CDR3 extends over 15 amino acids. Trimming shortened V by 2 bases and J by 6 bases, and 13 bases separated the two germline ends. Broader study findings: TRB overlap between skin or GI tissue T cells and blood was limited. Recipient CMV seropositivity and CMV reactivation strongly tracked TRB clonality.

V gene TRBV25-1 combines with J gene TRBJ2-2; D is possibly TRBD2 (5 bases). The sequencing sample was made of naive CD8+ T cells sorted from PBMCs. The sequence was obtained from a woman aged 25 to 39 in good health and a related stem cell transplant donor. As DNA, the CDR3 is TGTGCCAGCAGTGAAATCGGGTCGCGGGCCGGGGAGCTGTTTTTT. Residues: CASSEIGSRAGELFF.